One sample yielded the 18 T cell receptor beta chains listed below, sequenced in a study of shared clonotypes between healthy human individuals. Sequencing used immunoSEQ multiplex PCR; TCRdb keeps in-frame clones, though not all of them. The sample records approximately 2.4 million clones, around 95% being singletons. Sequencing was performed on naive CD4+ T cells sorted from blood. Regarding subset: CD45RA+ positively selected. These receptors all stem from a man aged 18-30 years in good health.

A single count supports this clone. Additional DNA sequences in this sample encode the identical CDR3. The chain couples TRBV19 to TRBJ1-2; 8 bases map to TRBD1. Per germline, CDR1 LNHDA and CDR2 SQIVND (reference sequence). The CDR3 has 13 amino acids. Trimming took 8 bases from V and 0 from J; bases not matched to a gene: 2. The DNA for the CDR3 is TGTGCCAGTGGGGACAGGACTAACTATGGCTACACCTTC. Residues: CASGDRTNYGYTF.

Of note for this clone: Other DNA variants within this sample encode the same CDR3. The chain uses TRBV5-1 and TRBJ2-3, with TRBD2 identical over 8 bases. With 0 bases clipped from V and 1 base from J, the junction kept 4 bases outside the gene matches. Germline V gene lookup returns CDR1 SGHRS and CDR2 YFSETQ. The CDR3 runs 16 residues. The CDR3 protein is CASSLAPAGGTDTQYF. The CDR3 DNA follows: TGCGCCAGCAGCTTGGCCCCAGCGGGGGGCACAGATACGCAGTATTTT.

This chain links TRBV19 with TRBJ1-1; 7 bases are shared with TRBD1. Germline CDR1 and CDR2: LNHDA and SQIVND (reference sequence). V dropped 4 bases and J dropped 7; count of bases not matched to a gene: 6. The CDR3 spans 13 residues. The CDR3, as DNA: TGTGCCAGTAGTAAGACAGGGAAGCTTGAAGCTTTCTTT. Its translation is CASSKTGKLEAFF.

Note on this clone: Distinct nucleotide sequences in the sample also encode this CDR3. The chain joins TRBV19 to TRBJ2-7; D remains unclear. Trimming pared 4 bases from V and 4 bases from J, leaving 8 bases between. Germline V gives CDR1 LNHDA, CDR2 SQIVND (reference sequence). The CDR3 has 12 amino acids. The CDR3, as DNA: TGTGCCAGTAGTACCCTAGGGTACGAGCAGTACTTC. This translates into CASSTLGYEQYF.

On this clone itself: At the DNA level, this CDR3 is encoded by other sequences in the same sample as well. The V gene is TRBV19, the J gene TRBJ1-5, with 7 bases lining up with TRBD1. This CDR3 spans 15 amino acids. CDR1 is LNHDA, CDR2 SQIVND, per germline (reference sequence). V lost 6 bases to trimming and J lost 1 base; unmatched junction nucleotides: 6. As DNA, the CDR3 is TGTGCCAGTAGATCAGGGGGAGGGAGCAATCAGCCCCAGCATTTT. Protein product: CASRSGGGSNQPQHF.

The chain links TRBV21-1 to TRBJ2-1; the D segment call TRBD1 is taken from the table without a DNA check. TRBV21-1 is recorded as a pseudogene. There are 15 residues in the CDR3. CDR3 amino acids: CASIASGQSDNEQFF. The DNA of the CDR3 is TGTGCCAGCATTGCGTCGGGACAGAGTGACAATGAGCAGTTCTTC.

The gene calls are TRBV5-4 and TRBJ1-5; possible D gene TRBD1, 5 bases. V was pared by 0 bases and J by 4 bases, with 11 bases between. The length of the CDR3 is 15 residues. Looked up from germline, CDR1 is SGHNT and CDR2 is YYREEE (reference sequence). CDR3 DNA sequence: TGTGCCAGCAGCTTGGGTGTAGGGGAAAATCAGCCCCAGCATTTT. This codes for CASSLGVGENQPQHF.

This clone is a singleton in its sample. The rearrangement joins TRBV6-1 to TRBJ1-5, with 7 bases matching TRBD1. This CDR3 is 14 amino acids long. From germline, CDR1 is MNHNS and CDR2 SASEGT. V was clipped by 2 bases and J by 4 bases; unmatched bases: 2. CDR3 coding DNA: TGTGCCAGCAGTGAACCGACAGGGAATCAGCCCCAGCATTTT. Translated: CASSEPTGNQPQHF.

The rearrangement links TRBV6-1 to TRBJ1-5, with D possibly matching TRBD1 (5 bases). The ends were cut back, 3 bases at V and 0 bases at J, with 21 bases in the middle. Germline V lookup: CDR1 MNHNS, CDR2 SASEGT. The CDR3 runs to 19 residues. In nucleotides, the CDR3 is TGTGCCAGCAGTGATGGGATGGGGCCCCTAACTTATAGCAATCAGCCCCAGCATTTT. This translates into CASSDGMGPLTYSNQPQHF.

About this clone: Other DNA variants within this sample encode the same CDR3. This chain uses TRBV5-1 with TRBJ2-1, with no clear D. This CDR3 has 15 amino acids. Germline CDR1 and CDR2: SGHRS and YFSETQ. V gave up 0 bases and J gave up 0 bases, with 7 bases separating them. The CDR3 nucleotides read TGCGCCAGCAGCTTGGAGGCTTCCTCCTACAATGAGCAGTTCTTC. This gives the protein CASSLEASSYNEQFF.

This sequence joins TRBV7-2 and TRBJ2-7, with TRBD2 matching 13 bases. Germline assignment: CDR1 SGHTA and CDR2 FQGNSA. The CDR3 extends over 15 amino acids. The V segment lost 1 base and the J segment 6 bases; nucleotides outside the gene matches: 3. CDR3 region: CASSLGGLAGVEQYF. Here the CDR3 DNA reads TGTGCCAGCAGCTTAGGCGGACTAGCGGGAGTCGAGCAGTACTTC.

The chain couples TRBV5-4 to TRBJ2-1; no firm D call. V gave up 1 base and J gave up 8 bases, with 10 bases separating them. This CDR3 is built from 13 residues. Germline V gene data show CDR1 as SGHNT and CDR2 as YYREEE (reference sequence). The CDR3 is CASSLKGSHEQFF. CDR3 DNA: TGTGCCAGCAGCTTGAAGGGAAGCCATGAGCAGTTCTTC.

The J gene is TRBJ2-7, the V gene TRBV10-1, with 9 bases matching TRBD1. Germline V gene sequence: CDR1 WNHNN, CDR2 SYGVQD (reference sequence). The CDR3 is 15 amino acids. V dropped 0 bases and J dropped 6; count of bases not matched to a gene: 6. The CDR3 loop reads CASSESPTGGTEQYF. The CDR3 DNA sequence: TGCGCCAGCAGTGAGTCGCCGACAGGGGGAACCGAGCAGTACTTC.

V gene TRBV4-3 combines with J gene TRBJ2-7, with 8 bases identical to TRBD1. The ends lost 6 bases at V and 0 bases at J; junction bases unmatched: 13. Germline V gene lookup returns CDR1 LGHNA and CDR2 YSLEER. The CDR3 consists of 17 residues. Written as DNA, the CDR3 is TGCGCCAGCAGTCCCAACGCTGCGACAGGGGCCTCCTACGAGCAGTACTTC. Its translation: CASSPNAATGASYEQYF.

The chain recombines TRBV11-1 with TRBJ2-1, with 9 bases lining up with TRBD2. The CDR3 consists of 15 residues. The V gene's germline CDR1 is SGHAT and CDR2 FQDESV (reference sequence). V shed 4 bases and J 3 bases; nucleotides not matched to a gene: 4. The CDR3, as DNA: TGTGCCAGCAGCTGGTCTAGCGGGGTCTACAATGAGCAGTTCTTC. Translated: CASSWSSGVYNEQFF.

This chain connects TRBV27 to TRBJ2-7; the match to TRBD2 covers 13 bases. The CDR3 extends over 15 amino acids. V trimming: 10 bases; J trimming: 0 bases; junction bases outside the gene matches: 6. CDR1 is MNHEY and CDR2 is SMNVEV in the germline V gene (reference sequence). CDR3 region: CATIGTSGNSYEQYF. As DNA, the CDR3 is TGTGCCACCATAGGGACTAGCGGGAACTCCTACGAGCAGTACTTC.

The chain's CDR3 is CASSWDGQETQYF. As DNA, the CDR3 is TGTGCCAGCTCATGGGACGGGCAAGAGACCCAGTACTTC. The rearrangement joins TRBV18 to TRBJ2-5; TRBD1 or TRBD2 may be the D gene (5 bases each). The V gene's germline CDR1 is KGHSH and CDR2 LQKENI. The V gene lost 5 bases and the J gene lost 2 bases, with 9 bases spanning the gap. The CDR3 is made up of 13 amino acids.

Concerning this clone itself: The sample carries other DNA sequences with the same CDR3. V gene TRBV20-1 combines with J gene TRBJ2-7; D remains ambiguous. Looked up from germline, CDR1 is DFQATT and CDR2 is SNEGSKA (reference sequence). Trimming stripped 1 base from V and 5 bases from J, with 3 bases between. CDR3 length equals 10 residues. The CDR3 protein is CSARGDEQYF. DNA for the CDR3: TGCAGTGCTAGAGGGGACGAGCAGTACTTC.